The text below deals with one T cell receptor (beta chain). Its antigen remains undetermined. Per-nucleotide qualities are absent, and no much larger clonotype sits a single base away. Library creation used the immunoSEQ multiplex PCR assay. A mixture of 60 forward primers for TCR Vbeta segments and 13 reverse primers for TCR Jbeta segments was used in the multiplex PCR. The CDR3 region of rearranged TCR beta genes was amplified from genomic DNA with a multiplex PCR assay. Amplified TCR beta libraries were sequenced as 87-base-pair reads on the Illumina HiSeq System. The study's own analysis went as follows. A later analysis counted approximately 84 million unique TCR beta chains across the approximately 700 repertoires, and some 11 million of these chains were shared by at least two donors. To remove PCR and sequencing errors, raw reads were error-corrected and collapsed into unique sequences using a nearest-neighbor algorithm that merged closely related sequences. To assign V, D and J gene segments, CDR3 sequences were aligned to IMGT reference sequences. For a sequence to be retained, at least a six-nucleotide match to both a V gene segment and a J gene segment was required. A rearrangement was called productive if the CDR3 had no stop codons and remained in frame with V and J, and every other rearrangement was called non-productive. CDR3 was defined by IMGT convention, running from the second conserved V-encoded cysteine to the conserved J-encoded phenylalanine. In an earlier analysis of around 600 of the donors, sequences lacking an unambiguous match to a single V gene segment were excluded. An earlier analysis of a few hundred of the donors called V segments functional above 56.7% productive rearrangements and segregating when the between-donor standard deviation exceeded 5%. A statistical classification framework was built to diagnose cytomegalovirus status from the catalog of TCR beta chain sequences. In a later analysis, V and J genes were assigned by comparing TCR nucleotide sequences against IMGT/GENE-DB human TR gene sequences. A later analysis assigned CDR3 sequences and most-parsimonious VDJ recombination scenarios with the TCRdist pipeline. In a later analysis, each TCR beta chain was defined by its CDR3 amino acid sequence together with its V-gene family, and reads without a unique V-gene family were excluded. A later analysis removed 450 to 600 highly shared, low-generation-probability nucleotide sequences to deal with suspected cross-contamination and a sequencing artifact. In a later analysis, a clonal expansion index for each public chain was calculated from normalized within-repertoire ranks of inferred template counts. In a later analysis, generation probabilities were computed using a VDJ recombination model fitted to out-of-frame rearrangements, and the results were checked against IGoR. A later analysis scored TCR-TCR, TCR-HLA and TCR-CMV co-occurrence with hypergeometric tests, applying a repertoire-size bias correction to TCR pairs. In a later analysis, false discovery rates were estimated by permuting HLA or CMV assignments 20 times. In a later analysis, co-occurring TCRs were grouped using DBSCAN, and TCRdist sequence similarity was added for clustering within HLA-allele-positive subsets. Co-occurrence clustering excluded repertoires with fewer than 30,000 or more than 120,000 public chains, plus five with anomalous nucleotide sharing. This immuneACCESS table, as held by TCRdb, lists in-frame sequences with V and J called but not all clones. Of the missing ones, under half trace to an unresolved V gene in checked studies; the others have no known cause. That table supplies the V and J calls and clone size; D and trimming were determined from the DNA. Recorded for this sample are nearly 110,000 clones; about 70% of them occurred a single time. The ten largest clones capture roughly 0.79% of the sample.

In total, approximately 690 healthy bone marrow donors made up the cohort. Cohort members were all nominally healthy when sampled, although unrecorded immune exposures were likely present. The donor was CMV seronegative and belonged to the group of over 350 seronegative cohort members. A peripheral blood sample was provided by each donor, and peripheral blood mononuclear cells were used for TCR beta sequencing. Genomic DNA was extracted from the blood cell samples with the Qiagen DNeasy Blood Extraction Kit. The data stem from a study of cytomegalovirus exposure and HLA in healthy donors (dated by TCRdb to 2017 to 2019). Describing the broader study: An earlier analysis of around 600 of the donors reported more than 250 Gb of sequence data and 120 million or so unique TCR beta sequences from roughly 200 million T cells. An early release covering roughly 580 HLA-typed donors comprised roughly 300 gigabases of sequencing data and roughly 85 million unique TCR sequences. Among the roughly 380 genotyped donors, about 85% belonged to the genetic ancestry cluster associated with self-reported Caucasian donors. The study aimed to test whether signatures of past pathogen exposure could be identified by cataloging public T cell receptors. The study profiled the T cell repertoires of more than 500 subjects by immunosequencing and related them to cytomegalovirus serostatus. In addition to the first cohort of roughly 700 subjects, a separate validation cohort of approximately 110 different subjects was used. To predict cytomegalovirus infection status, the study combined high-throughput TCR immunosequencing, statistical association of individual TCRs with disease status, and machine learning. A later analysis re-analyzed previously published TCR beta repertoires from 500 to 700 donors and added high-resolution HLA genotyping to study TCR occurrence patterns. The later analysis used no new phenotypic data to find candidate immune exposures, relying instead on TCR beta sequences and their occurrence across donors. An earlier analysis of around 640 of the donors used high-throughput TCR beta sequencing to judge whether each TCR beta V gene segment behaved as functional or pseudogenic. Donor age, sex, ethnicity and CMV serostatus were compiled alongside the repertoire data. Genome-wide SNP genotypes for about 60% of the 666 donors were used in a later genetic analysis, which treated that subset as a discovery cohort. All discovery cohort repertoires had been generated on a single sequencing platform. Class I and class II HLA loci were covered by the typing at four-digit resolution. Typing coverage differed by locus: A, B, C, DRB1 and DQB1 were typed in roughly 629-640 donors, DQA1 in roughly 500, DPA1 in 600 to 610, and DPB1 in roughly 470. Because of strong linkage in the cohort, roughly five DR-DQ haplotypes were treated as single units for association and clustering. Among almost 400 genotyped donors of the cohort, an average of 235,054 unique TCR beta nucleotide sequences were sequenced per donor, approximately 20% of them non-productive.

The study at large found these results: The authors suggested that the approach could potentially be extended to other disease states and immunological phenotypes. The sequencing pipeline was judged likely to have produced a cluster of highly shared sequence variants as a technical artifact. Compared with equally common non-associated chains, HLA-associated TCR beta chains in a later analysis were more clonally expanded and had lower generation probabilities. A later genetic analysis reported fewer N-insertions in productive TCRs among donors in an Asian-associated ancestry cluster than the roughly 620-donor mean. A later analysis found that TCR association rates varied across HLA loci, with DRB1 alleles showing the most associated TCRs and HLA-C alleles the fewest. This cohort had only TCR beta chains sequenced, and the lack of alpha or paired-chain data limited which features could be detected. CMV serostatus was the only immune exposure information available for the cohort. Broadly in line with IMGT annotations, most TCR beta V segments showed up in productive rearrangements about 90% or about 30% of the time in an earlier analysis of approximately 640 of the donors. The classifier was reported to diagnose cytomegalovirus status with high specificity and sensitivity in both the original cohort and the validation cohort. The presence/absence analyses assumed that sequencing depth was roughly uniform across donors, and that assumption may not be true. A later analysis reported that several top co-occurrence clusters appeared linked to parvovirus B19, influenza, CMV and Epstein-Barr virus. A later analysis found that most CMV-associated TCR beta chains appeared HLA-restricted, with HLA associations seemingly driven largely by CMV exposure. Because HLA typing was unavailable for some donors at each locus, only the typed subset was used in association tests. A further reported finding was that TCR beta sequences accurately predicted the HLA-A and HLA-B alleles for most subjects in the first cohort. When HLA alleles, especially DR and DQ, strongly co-occurred, attributing TCR associations to individual alleles was difficult. Three of the identified cytomegalovirus-associated TCR beta chains were confirmed in vitro to be specific for cytomegalovirus antigens. V-gene and J-gene trimming of TCR beta chains was associated with a missense DCLRE1C variant in a later genetic analysis, and the association was replicated in an independent cohort. Correlated functional status among segregating V segments might be attributable to linkage disequilibrium, but an unknown experimental factor could not be ruled out. While some public TCRs were present in many individuals, most TCR sequences turned up only very rarely across donors. A total of 150 to 200 TCR beta chains were listed by the study as associated with cytomegalovirus. At a false discovery rate of 0.05, a later analysis linked under 20,000 TCR beta sequences to specific HLA alleles. Because counts were too low, around 17 rarely observed V segments, including chromosome 9 orphons, were left out of the earlier analysis of a few hundred of the donors.

This receptor was identified in a boy aged 10-17 years in good health and CMV-seronegative. Material: PBMCs.

The nucleotides are TGTGCCAGCACCTCGATGGTCGGAGCGGGGGCCGAATACGAGCAGTACTTC. This gives the protein CASTSMVGAGAEYEQYF. The chain links TRBV11-2 with TRBJ2-7, and 8 junctional nucleotides match TRBD2. Relative to germline, V is missing 7 bases and J is missing 4 bases, with 18 bases of the junction outside any gene match. Including cysteine and phenylalanine, the CDR3 has 17 amino acids. The retained sequence is limited to the CDR3, 51 bases, with the frame set at the first base. For CDR1 and CDR2, the germline V gene lists SGHAT and FQNNGV.